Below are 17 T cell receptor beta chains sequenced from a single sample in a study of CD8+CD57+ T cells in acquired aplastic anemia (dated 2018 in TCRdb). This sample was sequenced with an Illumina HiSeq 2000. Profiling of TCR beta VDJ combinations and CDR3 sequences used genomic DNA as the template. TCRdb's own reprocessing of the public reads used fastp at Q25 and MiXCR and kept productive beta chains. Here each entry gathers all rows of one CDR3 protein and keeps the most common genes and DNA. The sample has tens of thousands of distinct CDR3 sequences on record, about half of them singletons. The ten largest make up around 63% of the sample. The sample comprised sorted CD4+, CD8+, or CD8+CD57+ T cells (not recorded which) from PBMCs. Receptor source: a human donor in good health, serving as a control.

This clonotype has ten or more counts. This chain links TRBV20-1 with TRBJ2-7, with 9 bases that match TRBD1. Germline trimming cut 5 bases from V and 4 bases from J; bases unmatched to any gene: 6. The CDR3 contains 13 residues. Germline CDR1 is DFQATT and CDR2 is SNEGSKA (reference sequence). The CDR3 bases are TGCAGTGCTGAAACAGGGGGCTCTTACGAGCAGTACTTC. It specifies CSAETGGSYEQYF.

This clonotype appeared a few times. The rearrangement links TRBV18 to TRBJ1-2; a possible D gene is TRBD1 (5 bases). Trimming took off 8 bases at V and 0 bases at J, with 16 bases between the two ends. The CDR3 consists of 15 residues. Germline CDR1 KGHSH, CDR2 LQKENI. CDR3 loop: CASPQGPHSNYGYTF. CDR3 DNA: TGTGCCAGCCCTCAGGGCCCCCATTCTAACTATGGCTACACCTTC.

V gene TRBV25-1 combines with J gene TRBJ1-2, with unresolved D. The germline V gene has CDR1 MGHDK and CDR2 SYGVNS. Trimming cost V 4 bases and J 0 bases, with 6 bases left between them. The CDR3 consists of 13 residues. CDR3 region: CASSARANYGYTF. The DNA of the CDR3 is TGTGCCAGCAGTGCAAGGGCTAACTATGGCTACACCTTC.

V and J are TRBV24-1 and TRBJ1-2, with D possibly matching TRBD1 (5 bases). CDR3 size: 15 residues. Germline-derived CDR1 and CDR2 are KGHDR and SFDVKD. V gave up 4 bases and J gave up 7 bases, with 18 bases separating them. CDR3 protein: CATSDPAGEVSGYTF. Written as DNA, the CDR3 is TGTGCCACCAGTGACCCCGCGGGGGAGGTATCTGGCTACACCTTC.

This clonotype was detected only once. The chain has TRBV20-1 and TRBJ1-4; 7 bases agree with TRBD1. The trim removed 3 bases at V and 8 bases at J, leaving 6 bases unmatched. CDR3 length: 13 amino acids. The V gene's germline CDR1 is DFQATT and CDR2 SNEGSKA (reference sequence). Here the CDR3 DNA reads TGCAGTGCTAGGACAGGGCTAGGAGAAAAACTGTTTTTT. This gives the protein CSARTGLGEKLFF.

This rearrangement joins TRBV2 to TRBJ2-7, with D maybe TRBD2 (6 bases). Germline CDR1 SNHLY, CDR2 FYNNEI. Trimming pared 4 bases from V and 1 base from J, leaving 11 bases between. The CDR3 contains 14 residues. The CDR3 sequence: CASSGELASYEQYF. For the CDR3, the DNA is TGTGCCAGCAGTGGAGAACTAGCATCCTACGAGCAGTACTTC.

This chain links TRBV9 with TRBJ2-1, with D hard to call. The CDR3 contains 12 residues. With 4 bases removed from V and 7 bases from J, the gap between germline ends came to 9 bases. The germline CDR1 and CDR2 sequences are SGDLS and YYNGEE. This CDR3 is CASSQDPNEQFF. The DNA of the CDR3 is TGTGCCAGCAGCCAAGATCCTAATGAGCAGTTCTTC.

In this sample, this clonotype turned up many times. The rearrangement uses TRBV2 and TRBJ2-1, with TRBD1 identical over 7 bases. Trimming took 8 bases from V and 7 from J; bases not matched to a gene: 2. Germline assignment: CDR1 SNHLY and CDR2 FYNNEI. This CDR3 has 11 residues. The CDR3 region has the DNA TGTGCCAGCGCCAGGGGGAATGAGCAGTTCTTC. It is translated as CASARGNEQFF. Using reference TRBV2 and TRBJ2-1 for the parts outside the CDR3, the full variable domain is EPEVTQTPSHQVTQMGQEVILRCVPISNHLYFYWYRQILGQKVEFLVSFYNNEISEKSEIFDDQFSVERPDGSNFTLKIRSTKLEDSAMYFCASARGNEQFFGPGTRLTVL.

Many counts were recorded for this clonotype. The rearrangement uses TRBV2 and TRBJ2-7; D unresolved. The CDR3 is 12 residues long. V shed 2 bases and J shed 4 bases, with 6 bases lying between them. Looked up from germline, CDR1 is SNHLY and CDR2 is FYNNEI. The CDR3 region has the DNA TGTGCCAGCAGTGAATTCAAGTACGAGCAGTACTTC. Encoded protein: CASSEFKYEQYF.

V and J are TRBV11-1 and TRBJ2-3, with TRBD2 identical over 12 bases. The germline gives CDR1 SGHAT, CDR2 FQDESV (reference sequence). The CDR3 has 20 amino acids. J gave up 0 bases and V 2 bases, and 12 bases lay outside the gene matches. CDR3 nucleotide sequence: TGTGCCAGCAGCTTACCTCGCCGACTAGCGGGGGACCGCAGCACAGATACGCAGTATTTT. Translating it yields CASSLPRRLAGDRSTDTQYF.

In nucleotides, the CDR3 is TGTGCCAGCAGTCCCGGGACAGGCGATGTCTACACCTTC. Protein product: CASSPGTGDVYTF. The gene calls are TRBV27 and TRBJ1-2; the match to TRBD1 covers 8 bases. The CDR3 is made up of 13 amino acids. In germline, CDR1 is MNHEY, CDR2 SMNVEV (reference sequence). J was trimmed by 10 bases and V by 5 bases; bases with no gene match: 9.

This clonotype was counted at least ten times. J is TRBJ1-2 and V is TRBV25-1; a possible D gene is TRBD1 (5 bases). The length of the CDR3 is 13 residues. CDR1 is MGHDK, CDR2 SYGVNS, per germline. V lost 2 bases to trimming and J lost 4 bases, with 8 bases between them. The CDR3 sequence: CASSERTLYGYTF. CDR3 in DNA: TGTGCCAGCAGTGAAAGGACACTCTATGGCTACACCTTC.

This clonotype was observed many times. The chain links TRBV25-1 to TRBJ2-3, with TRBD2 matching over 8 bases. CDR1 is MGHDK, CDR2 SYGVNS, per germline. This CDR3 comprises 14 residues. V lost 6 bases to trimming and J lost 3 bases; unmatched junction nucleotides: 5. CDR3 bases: TGTGCCAGCAGCTCCTTAGCGGGAACAGATACGCAGTATTTT. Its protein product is CASSSLAGTDTQYF.

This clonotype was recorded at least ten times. The DNA for the CDR3 is TGTGCCAGCAGCGTAGCGGACGGGAGGGGCGATGAGCAGTTCTTC. Protein product: CASSVADGRGDEQFF. The chain combines TRBV9 with TRBJ2-1; 8 bases align to TRBD2. Germline trimming cut 0 bases from V and 8 bases from J; bases unmatched to any gene: 7. The CDR3 totals 15 residues. The germline gives CDR1 SGDLS, CDR2 YYNGEE.

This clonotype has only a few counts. The CDR3 is CASSLGTGGSEQYF. In DNA, the CDR3 is TGTGCCAGCAGCCTTGGGACAGGGGGCTCTGAGCAGTACTTC. The chain couples TRBV5-6 to TRBJ2-7, with 12 bases that match TRBD1. The CDR3 covers 14 residues. Trimming took 4 bases from V and 7 from J; bases not matched to a gene: 6. In germline, CDR1 is SGHDT, CDR2 YYEEEE.

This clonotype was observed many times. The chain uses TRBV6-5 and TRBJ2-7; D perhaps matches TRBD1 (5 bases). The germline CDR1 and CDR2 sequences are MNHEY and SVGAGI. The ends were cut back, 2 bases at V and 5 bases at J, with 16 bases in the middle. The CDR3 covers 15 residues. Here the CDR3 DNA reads TGTGCCAGCAGTTACGGGCAGGGTAGTCTCCACGAGCAGTACTTC. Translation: CASSYGQGSLHEQYF.

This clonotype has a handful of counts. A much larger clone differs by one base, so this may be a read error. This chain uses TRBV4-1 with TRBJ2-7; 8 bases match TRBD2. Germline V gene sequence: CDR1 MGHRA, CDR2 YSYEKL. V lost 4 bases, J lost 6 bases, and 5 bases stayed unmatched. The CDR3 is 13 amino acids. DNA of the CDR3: TGCGCCAGCAGCCGAGTTGCGGGAGGCGAGCAGTACTTC. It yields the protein CASSRVAGGEQYF.